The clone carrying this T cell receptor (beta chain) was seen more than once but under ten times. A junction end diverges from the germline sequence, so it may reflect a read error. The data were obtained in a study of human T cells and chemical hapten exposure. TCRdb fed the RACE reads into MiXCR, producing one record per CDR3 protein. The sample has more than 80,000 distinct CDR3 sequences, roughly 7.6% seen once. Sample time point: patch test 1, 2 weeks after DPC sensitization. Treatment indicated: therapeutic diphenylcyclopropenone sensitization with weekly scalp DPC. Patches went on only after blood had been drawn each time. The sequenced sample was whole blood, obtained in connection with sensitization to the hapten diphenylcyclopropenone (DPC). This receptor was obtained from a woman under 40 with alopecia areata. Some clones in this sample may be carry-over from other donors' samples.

This CDR3 reads CVSSFGQGHSPLHF. CDR3 DNA: TGTGTCAGCAGCTTTGGACAGGGGCATTCACCCCTCCACTTT. The chain combines TRBV7-2 with TRBJ1-6; 9 bases fit TRBD1. This CDR3 comprises 14 residues. Germline CDR1 reads SGHTA; CDR2 reads FQGNSA.